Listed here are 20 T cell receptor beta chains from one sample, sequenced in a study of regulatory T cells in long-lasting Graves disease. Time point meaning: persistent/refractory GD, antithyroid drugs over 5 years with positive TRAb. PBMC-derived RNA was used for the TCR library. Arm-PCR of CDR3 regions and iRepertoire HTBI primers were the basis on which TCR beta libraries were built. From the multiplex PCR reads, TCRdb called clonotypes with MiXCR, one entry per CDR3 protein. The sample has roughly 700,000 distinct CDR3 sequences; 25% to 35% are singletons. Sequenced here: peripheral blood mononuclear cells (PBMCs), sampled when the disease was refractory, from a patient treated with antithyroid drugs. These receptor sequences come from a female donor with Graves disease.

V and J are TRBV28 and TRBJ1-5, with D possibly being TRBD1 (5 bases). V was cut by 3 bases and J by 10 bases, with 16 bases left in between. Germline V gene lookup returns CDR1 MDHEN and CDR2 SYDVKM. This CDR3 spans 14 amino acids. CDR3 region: CASSFLPGQTPQHF. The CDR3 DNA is TGTGCCAGCAGTTTTCTGCCTGGACAAACACCCCAGCATTTT.

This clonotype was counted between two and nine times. CDR3 region: CATSKDRRNTEAFF. In DNA, the CDR3 is TGTGCCACCAGCAAGGACAGGCGTAACACTGAAGCTTTCTTT. V is TRBV15 and J is TRBJ1-1, with 7 bases matching TRBD1. V shed 4 bases, J shed 2 bases, and the junction held 4 bases outside the gene matches. Germline CDR1 reads LNHNV; CDR2 reads YYDKDF (reference sequence). The CDR3 extends over 14 amino acids. The full variable domain, in which reference TRBV15 and TRBJ1-1 provide the parts outside the CDR3, is DAMVIQNPRYQVTQFGKPVTLSCSQTLNHNVMYWYQQKSSQAPKLLFHYYDKDFNNEADTPDNFQSRRPNTSFCFLDIRSPGLGDTAMYLCATSKDRRNTEAFFGQGTRLTVV.

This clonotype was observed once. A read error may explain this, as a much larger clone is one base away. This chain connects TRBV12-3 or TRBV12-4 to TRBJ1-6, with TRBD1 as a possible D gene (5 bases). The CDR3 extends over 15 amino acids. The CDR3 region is CASSLVGHFGSPLRF. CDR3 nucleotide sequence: TGTGCCAGCAGTTTAGTAGGACATTTCGGTTCACCCCTCCGCTTT.

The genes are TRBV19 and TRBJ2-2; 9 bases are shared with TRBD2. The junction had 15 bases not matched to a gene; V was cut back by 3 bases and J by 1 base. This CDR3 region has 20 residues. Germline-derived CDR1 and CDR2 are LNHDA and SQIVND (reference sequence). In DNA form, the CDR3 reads TGTGCCAGTAGTATGATCAGGGGCCGTACGACTAGCGGGAACACCGGGGAGCTGTTTTTT. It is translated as CASSMIRGRTTSGNTGELFF.

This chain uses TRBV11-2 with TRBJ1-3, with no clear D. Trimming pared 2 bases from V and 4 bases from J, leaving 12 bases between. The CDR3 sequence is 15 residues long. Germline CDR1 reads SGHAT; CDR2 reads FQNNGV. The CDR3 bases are TGTGCCAGCAGCTTATTCGGGGAATCAGGAAACACCATATATTTT. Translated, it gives CASSLFGESGNTIYF.

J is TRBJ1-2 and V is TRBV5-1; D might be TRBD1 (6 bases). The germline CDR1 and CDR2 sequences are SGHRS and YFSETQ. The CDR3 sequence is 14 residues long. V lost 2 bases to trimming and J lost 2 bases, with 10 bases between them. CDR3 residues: CASSLQGLNYGYTF. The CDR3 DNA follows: TGCGCCAGCAGCTTACAGGGATTAAACTATGGCTACACCTTC.

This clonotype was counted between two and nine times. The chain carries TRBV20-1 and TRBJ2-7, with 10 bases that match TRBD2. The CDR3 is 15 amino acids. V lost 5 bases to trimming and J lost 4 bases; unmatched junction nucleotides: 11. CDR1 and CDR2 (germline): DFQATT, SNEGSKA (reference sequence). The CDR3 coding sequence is TGCAGTGCTGGATCTAGCGGGAGCCCCAGTTACGAGCAGTACTTC. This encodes CSAGSSGSPSYEQYF.

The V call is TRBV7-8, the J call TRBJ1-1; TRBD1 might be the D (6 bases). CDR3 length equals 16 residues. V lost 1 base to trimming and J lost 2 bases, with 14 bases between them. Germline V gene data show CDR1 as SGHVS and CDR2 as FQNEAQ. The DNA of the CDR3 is TGTGCCAGCAGCTTAGGTAACAGGGAACTCAACACTGAAGCTTTCTTT. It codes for CASSLGNRELNTEAFF.

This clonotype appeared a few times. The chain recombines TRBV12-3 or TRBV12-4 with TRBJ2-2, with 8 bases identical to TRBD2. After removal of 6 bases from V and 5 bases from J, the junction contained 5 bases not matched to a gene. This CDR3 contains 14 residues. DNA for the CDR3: TGTGCCAGCAGCTGGGGCGGGGGGACCGGGGAGCTGTTTTTT. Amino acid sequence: CASSWGGGTGELFF.

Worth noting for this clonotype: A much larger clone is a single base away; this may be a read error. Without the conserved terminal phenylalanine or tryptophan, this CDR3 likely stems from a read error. The CDR3 sequence: CSARDEAAPRKTQYS. CDR3 sequence (DNA): TGCAGTGCTAGAGATGAGGCAGCCCCAAGAAAGACCCAGTACTCC. The chain couples TRBV20-1 to TRBJ2-5, with no clear D. Trimming pared 0 bases from V and 6 bases from J, leaving 17 bases between. There are 15 residues in the CDR3. Germline lookup yields CDR1 DFQATT and CDR2 SNEGSKA (reference sequence).

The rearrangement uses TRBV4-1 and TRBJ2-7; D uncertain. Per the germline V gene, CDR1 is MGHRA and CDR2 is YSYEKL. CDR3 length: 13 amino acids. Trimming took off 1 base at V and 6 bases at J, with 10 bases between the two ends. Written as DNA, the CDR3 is TGCGCCAGCAGCCAAGCAGGACGAAGCGAGCAGTACTTC. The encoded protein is CASSQAGRSEQYF.

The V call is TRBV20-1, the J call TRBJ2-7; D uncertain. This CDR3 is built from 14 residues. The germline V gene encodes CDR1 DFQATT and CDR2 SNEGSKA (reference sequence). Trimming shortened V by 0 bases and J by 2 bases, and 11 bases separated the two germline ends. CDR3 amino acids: CSARDPVRPYEQYF. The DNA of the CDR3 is TGCAGTGCTAGAGATCCGGTCAGGCCCTACGAGCAGTACTTC.

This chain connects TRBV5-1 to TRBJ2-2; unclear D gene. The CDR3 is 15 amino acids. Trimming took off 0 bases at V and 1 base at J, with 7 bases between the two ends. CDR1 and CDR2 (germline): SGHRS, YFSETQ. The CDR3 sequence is CASSLGKLNTGELFF. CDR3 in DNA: TGCGCCAGCAGCTTGGGGAAACTGAACACCGGGGAGCTGTTTTTT.

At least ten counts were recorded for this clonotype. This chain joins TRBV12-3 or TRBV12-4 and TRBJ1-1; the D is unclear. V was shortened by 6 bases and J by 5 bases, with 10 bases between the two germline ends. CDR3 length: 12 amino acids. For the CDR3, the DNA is TGTGCCAGCAGCTCAAGCCTGACTGAAGCTTTCTTT. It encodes CASSSSLTEAFF.

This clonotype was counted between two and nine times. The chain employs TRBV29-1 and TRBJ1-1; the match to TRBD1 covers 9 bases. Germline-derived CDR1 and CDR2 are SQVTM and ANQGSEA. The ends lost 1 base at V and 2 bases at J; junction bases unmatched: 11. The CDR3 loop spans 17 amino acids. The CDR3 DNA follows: TGCAGCGTTGAAGGTGGGACAGGGAGGGGGATAAACACTGAAGCTTTCTTT. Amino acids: CSVEGGTGRGINTEAFF.

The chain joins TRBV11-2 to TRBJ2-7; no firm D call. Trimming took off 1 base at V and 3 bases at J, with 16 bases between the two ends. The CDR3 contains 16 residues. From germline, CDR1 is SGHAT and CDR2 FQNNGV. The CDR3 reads CASSLVPGPGDYEQYF. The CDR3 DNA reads TGTGCCAGCAGCTTAGTTCCGGGTCCCGGTGACTACGAGCAGTACTTC.

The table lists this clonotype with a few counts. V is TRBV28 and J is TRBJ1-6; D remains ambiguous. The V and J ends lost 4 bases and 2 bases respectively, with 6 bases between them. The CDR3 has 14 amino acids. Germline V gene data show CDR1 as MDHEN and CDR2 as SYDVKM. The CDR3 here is CASSWGAYNSPLHF. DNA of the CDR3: TGTGCCAGCAGTTGGGGAGCCTATAATTCACCCCTCCACTTT.

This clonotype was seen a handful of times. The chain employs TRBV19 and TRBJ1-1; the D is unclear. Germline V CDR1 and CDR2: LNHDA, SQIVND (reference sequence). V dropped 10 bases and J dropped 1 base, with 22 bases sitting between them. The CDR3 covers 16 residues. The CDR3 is CATTPRRVGRNTEAFF. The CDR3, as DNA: TGTGCCACCACACCTCGTCGGGTAGGGAGGAACACTGAAGCTTTCTTT.

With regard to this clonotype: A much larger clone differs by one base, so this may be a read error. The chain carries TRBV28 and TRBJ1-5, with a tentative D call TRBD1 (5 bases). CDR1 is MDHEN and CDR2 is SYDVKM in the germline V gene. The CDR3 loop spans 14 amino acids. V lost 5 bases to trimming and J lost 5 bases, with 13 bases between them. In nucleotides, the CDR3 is TGTGCCAGCAGTCAGTCGGGGGGTGATCAGCCCCAGCATTTT. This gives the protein CASSQSGGDQPQHF.

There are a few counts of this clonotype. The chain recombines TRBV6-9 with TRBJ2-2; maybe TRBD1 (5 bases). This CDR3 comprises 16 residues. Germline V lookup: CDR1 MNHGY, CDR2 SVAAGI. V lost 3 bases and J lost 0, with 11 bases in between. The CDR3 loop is CASSYSGQSNTGELFF. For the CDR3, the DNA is TGTGCCAGCAGTTACTCAGGGCAGTCGAACACCGGGGAGCTGTTTTTT.